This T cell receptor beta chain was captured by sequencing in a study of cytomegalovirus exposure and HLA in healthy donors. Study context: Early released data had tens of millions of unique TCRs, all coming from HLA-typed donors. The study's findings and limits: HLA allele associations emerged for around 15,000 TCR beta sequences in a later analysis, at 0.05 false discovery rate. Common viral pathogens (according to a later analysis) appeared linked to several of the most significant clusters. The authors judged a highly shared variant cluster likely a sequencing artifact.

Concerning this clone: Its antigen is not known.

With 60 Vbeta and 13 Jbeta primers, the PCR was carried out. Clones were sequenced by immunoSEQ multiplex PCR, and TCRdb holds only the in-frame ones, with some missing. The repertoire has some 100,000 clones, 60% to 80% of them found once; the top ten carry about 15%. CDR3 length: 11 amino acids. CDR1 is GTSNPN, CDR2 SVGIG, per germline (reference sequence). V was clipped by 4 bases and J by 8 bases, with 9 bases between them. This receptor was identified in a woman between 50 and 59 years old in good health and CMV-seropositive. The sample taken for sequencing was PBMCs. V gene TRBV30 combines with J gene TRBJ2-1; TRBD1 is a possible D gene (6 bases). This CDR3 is CAWNAGDEQFF. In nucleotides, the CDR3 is TGTGCCTGGAACGCAGGGGATGAGCAGTTCTTC.